One and the same sample provided the 9 T cell receptor beta chains below, sequenced in a study of post-analysis software for immune sequencing data. Overall study findings and caveats: Compared with controls, patients had more of 4 to 6 TRBV segments, including TRBV5-6, TRBV5-1 and TRBV20-1.

Their recognized antigens are unknown. cDNA libraries of TCR beta carried unique molecular identifiers. MiXCR, applied by TCRdb to the PCR reads, yields one record per CDR3 protein. The table includes around 770,000 distinct CDR3 sequences, 46% detected once. The specimen sequenced was blood. Receptors were obtained from a girl aged 10 to 17 with multiple sclerosis.

V gene TRBV20-1 combines with J gene TRBJ2-5; 8 bases map to TRBD1. Trimming at V came to 1 base and at J to 11 bases, leaving 18 bases not matched to a gene. This CDR3 is built from 16 residues. Germline lookup yields CDR1 DFQATT and CDR2 SNEGSKA (reference sequence). The CDR3 nucleotides read TGCAGTGCTAGAGTACCGGGACTCCAGGGGGCAATGAAGCAGTACTTC. This encodes CSARVPGLQGAMKQYF.

This clonotype has a single count. The rearrangement uses TRBV12-3 or TRBV12-4 and TRBJ2-3; D unclear. The CDR3 consists of 13 residues. The ends were cut back, 8 bases at V and 5 bases at J, with 14 bases in the middle. The CDR3 protein is CASVPVPGDTQYF. CDR3 coding DNA: TGTGCCAGCGTTCCAGTGCCCGGAGATACGCAGTATTTT.

For the CDR3, the DNA is TGTGCCAGCAGCTCCCGGGACTCTAACCAAGAGACCCAGTACTTC. It yields the protein CASSSRDSNQETQYF. The J gene is TRBJ2-5, the V gene TRBV7-9; a possible D gene is TRBD2 (6 bases). Germline lookup yields CDR1 SEHNR and CDR2 FQNEAQ (reference sequence). The CDR3 has 15 amino acids. Trimming took off 4 bases at V and 0 bases at J, with 12 bases between the two ends.

The CDR3: CASSAHRTEKETQYF. The CDR3 nucleotides are TGTGCCAGCAGTGCGCATCGGACGGAGAAAGAGACCCAGTACTTC. The chain has TRBV12-3 or TRBV12-4 and TRBJ2-5; D is uncertain. Trimming took off 5 bases at V and 3 bases at J, with 16 bases between the two ends. The CDR3 is 15 residues long.

This clonotype was found a few times. This chain connects TRBV7-9 to TRBJ2-1, with D uncertain. Germline CDR1 reads SEHNR; CDR2 reads FQNEAQ (reference sequence). Trimming removed 3 bases at V and 3 bases at J, with 6 bases between. This CDR3 has 13 amino acids. As DNA, the CDR3 is TGTGCCAGCAGCTTCCGGGTCTACAATGAGCAGTTCTTC. It yields the protein CASSFRVYNEQFF.

This clonotype was found once. The chain is built from TRBV2 and TRBJ2-3; 8 bases line up with TRBD2. From germline, CDR1 is SNHLY and CDR2 FYNNEI. Losses at the gene ends were 5 bases for V and 0 bases for J; bases not matched to a gene: 4. The CDR3 loop spans 15 amino acids. The CDR3 region is CASSFSGGSTDTQYF. The CDR3 DNA reads TGTGCCAGCAGTTTCAGCGGGGGCAGCACAGATACGCAGTATTTT.

On this clonotype: A junction boundary mismatches the germline segment, possibly from a read error. The chain employs TRBV7-2 and TRBJ2-5, with D possibly matching TRBD2 (7 bases). This CDR3 comprises 14 residues. CDR1 SGHTA and CDR2 FQGNSA come from the germline V gene. CDR3 amino acids: CASRLGGVGETQYF. DNA of the CDR3: TGTGCCAGCAGATTAGGGGGGGTGGGGGAGACCCAGTACTTC.

This clonotype occurred a few times. V and J are TRBV7-2 and TRBJ2-7; perhaps TRBD1 as D (6 bases). V was clipped by 1 base and J by 2 bases, with 9 bases between them. The CDR3 loop spans 14 amino acids. Germline V gives CDR1 SGHTA, CDR2 FQGNSA. The CDR3 protein is CASSLGQAPYEQYF. The CDR3 DNA reads as TGTGCCAGCAGCTTAGGACAGGCCCCCTACGAGCAGTACTTC.

This clonotype occurred a few times. This rearrangement joins TRBV24-1 to TRBJ2-1; 7 bases match TRBD2. In germline, CDR1 is KGHDR, CDR2 SFDVKD. This CDR3 is built from 17 residues. V was pared by 3 bases and J by 7 bases, with 14 bases of the junction left unmatched. As DNA, the CDR3 is TGTGCCACCAGTGATCTCCCGGGCAGGGAGGGGAAAAATGAGCAGTTCTTC. This sequence encodes CATSDLPGREGKNEQFF.